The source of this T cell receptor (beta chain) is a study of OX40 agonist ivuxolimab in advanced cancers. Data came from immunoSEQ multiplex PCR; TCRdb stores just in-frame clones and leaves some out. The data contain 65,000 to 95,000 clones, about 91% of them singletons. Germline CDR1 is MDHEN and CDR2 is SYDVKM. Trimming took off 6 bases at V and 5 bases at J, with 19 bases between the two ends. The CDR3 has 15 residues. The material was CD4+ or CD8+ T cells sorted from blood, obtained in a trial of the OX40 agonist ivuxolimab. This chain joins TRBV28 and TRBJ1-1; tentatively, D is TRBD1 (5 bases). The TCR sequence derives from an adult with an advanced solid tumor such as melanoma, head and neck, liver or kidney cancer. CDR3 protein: CASRNGGTLGTEAFF. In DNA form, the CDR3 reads TGTGCCAGCAGGAATGGCGGGACTCTGGGGACTGAAGCTTTCTTT.